The present T cell receptor (beta chain) was sequenced within a study of T cell clonality in common variable immunodeficiency. Germline CDR1 MNHEY, CDR2 SVGEGT. V lost 6 bases to trimming and J lost 0 bases; unmatched junction nucleotides: 11. The CDR3 consists of 16 residues. Clones were read by immunoSEQ multiplex PCR, and TCRdb kept only the in-frame ones, dropping some. The sample has about 20,000 clones, none seen only once. General study points: In common variable immunodeficiency, TCR beta chains reportedly carried fewer deletions and N-nucleotide insertions.

This clone occurred a few times. Its antigen is as yet unknown. The sequenced fragment ends 3 residues before the CDR3 boundary, so the rest is inferred from the germline J gene. The receptor's source is a human donor with common variable immunodeficiency. Sequencing was carried out using peripheral blood mononuclear cells. V and J are TRBV6-2 or TRBV6-3 and TRBJ2-7, with 7 bases aligning to TRBD2. CDR3 residues: CASSLGLVLSSYEQYF. Partial CDR3 DNA: TGTGCCAGCAGCCTCGGACTAGTCCTGAGCTCCTACGAG.